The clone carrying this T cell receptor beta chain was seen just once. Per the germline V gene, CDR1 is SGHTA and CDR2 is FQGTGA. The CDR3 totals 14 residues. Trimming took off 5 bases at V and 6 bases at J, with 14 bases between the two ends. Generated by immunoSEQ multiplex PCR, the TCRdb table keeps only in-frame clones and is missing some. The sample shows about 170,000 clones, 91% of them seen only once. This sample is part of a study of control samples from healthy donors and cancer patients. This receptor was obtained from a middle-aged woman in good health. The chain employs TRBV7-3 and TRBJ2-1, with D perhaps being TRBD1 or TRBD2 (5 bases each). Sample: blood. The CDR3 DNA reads TGTGCCAGCAGCATCGCCGGGACCATCAATGAGCAGTTCTTC. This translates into CASSIAGTINEQFF.